This TCR beta chain was observed in a study of shared clonotypes between healthy human individuals. General study results and limits: Naive subsets, compared against memory subsets, generally had larger estimated richness values. Deeper or shallower sequencing was expected to change how clonotypes are shared among donors.

The data were produced by immunoSEQ multiplex PCR, yet TCRdb's version contains in-frame clones alone and is incomplete. Of hundreds of thousands of clones in the sample, 90% to 95% were seen once. A note on this clone: Its antigen is unknown.

The CDR3 is made up of 14 amino acids. Trimming removed 7 bases at V and 1 base at J, with 11 bases between. Germline-derived CDR1 and CDR2 are SGDLS and YYNGEE. It was CD45RO-negative cells, positively selected for CCR7, that made up naive CD8 cells, with terminally differentiated effector memory CD45RA+ cells excluded. Study donors comprised healthy, HIV-negative adults devoid of recent acute infection or vaccination. Only Caucasian adults living in Nashville, Tennessee served as donors. The receptor's source is a woman younger than 45 in good health. Sequenced material: naive CD8+ T cells sorted from blood. The chain uses TRBV9 and TRBJ2-2; a possible D gene is TRBD1 (7 bases). The CDR3 sequence is CASQGGGNTGELFF. In DNA form, the CDR3 reads TGTGCCAGCCAGGGGGGCGGGAACACCGGGGAGCTGTTTTTT.